One sample yielded the 16 T cell receptor beta chains listed below, sequenced in a study of shared clonotypes between healthy human individuals (dated by TCRdb to 2020 to 2021). Receptors were amplified or captured by the immunoSEQ multiplex PCR assay. Not all clones reach the TCRdb copy of this immuneACCESS table, which keeps in-frame sequences only. Checked studies attribute under half of the gap to unresolved V genes and leave the rest unexplained. The sample profile shows roughly 2,000,000 clones; roughly 94% of them were found once. The ten most abundant clones make up 1.2% of the sample. CD8 naive samples consisted of CD45RO-negative cells that were positively selected for CCR7, yielding a CD45RA+CCR7+ population without TemRA cells. Sequenced material: naive CD8+ T cells sorted from blood. The sample's cell subset or site, from its label and the paper: CD45RA+CCR7+. The source of these receptors is a man in his late teens or twenties in good health.

The chain recombines TRBV27 with TRBJ2-7, with TRBD2 matching 8 bases. The CDR3 totals 13 residues. The germline CDR1 and CDR2 sequences are MNHEY and SMNVEV (reference sequence). Germline trimming cut 4 bases from V and 7 bases from J; bases unmatched to any gene: 6. The CDR3: CASSSSGPTEQYF. CDR3 DNA: TGTGCCAGCAGTTCTAGCGGGCCCACGGAGCAGTACTTC.

The rearrangement uses TRBV27 and TRBJ2-7, with TRBD1 matching over 8 bases. The CDR3 covers 14 residues. Germline V gives CDR1 MNHEY, CDR2 SMNVEV (reference sequence). V shed 1 base, J shed 5 bases, and the junction held 4 bases outside the gene matches. The CDR3 DNA reads TGTGCCAGCAGTTTATGGACAGGGATCGACGAGCAGTACTTC. Translated, it gives CASSLWTGIDEQYF.

The gene calls are TRBV27 and TRBJ1-1, with TRBD1 matching over 10 bases. The length of the CDR3 is 14 residues. With V trimmed by 6 bases and J by 5 bases, 6 bases remained unmatched. The germline gives CDR1 MNHEY, CDR2 SMNVEV (reference sequence). The CDR3 nucleotides are TGTGCCAGCAGCCGACAGGGGGCGCTGACTGAAGCTTTCTTT. Translated, it gives CASSRQGALTEAFF.

The chain links TRBV19 to TRBJ1-6; D is unresolved. The CDR3 covers 15 residues. V lost 3 bases to trimming and J lost 3 bases, with 9 bases between them. The germline V gene encodes CDR1 LNHDA and CDR2 SQIVND (reference sequence). The CDR3 coding sequence is TGTGCCAGTAGTATGGTGGGAAACTATAATTCACCCCTCCACTTT. Its protein is CASSMVGNYNSPLHF.

CDR3 protein: CAWSWTGITDTQYF. CDR3 bases: TGTGCCTGGAGTTGGACAGGGATCACAGATACGCAGTATTTT. The chain carries TRBV30 and TRBJ2-3, with 8 nucleotides matching TRBD1. V was clipped by 2 bases and J by 2 bases; unmatched bases: 3. The CDR3 extends over 14 amino acids. Germline V CDR1 and CDR2: GTSNPN, SVGIG (reference sequence).

The chain joins TRBV7-6 to TRBJ2-7; D unclear. The germline V gene has CDR1 SGHVS and CDR2 FNYEAQ. The CDR3 is 11 amino acids. The V and J ends lost 8 bases and 4 bases respectively, with 9 bases between them. Here the CDR3 reads CASFDGYEQYF. The CDR3 nucleotides are TGTGCCAGCTTTGACGGGTACGAGCAGTACTTC.

The chain links TRBV4-1 to TRBJ1-1, with D unresolved. The V gene's germline CDR1 is MGHRA and CDR2 YSYEKL. V lost 5 bases and J lost 11, with 12 bases in between. The CDR3 length is 11 residues. The CDR3 spells CASSDLTRAFF. In DNA form, the CDR3 reads TGCGCCAGCAGCGACCTCACTCGGGCTTTCTTT.

The gene calls are TRBV7-9 and TRBJ1-1, with D tentatively TRBD1 (5 bases). V was trimmed by 5 bases and J by 1 base, leaving 11 bases between them. This CDR3 has 14 amino acids. CDR1 is SEHNR and CDR2 is FQNEAQ in the germline V gene (reference sequence). CDR3 in amino acids: CASSGGTGNTEAFF. CDR3 nucleotide sequence: TGTGCCAGCAGCGGAGGGACCGGGAACACTGAAGCTTTCTTT.

A word on this clone: One end of the junction varies from germline; a read error may be responsible. This chain joins TRBV4-1 and TRBJ2-3; 15 bases align to TRBD2. The CDR3 spans 15 residues. Per germline, CDR1 MGHRA and CDR2 YSYEKL. DNA for the CDR3: TGCGCCAGCAGCCCGTCGGGACTAGCGGGGGGCACGCGGCATTTT. Amino acids: CASSPSGLAGGTRHF.

The gene calls are TRBV4-1 and TRBJ2-7, with D possibly TRBD1 on 6 matching bases. The CDR3 extends over 14 amino acids. Germline V gene data show CDR1 as MGHRA and CDR2 as YSYEKL. Trimming removed 5 bases from V and 1 base from J, with 12 bases in between. CDR3: CASSDRDTSYEQYF. CDR3 DNA: TGCGCCAGCAGCGACCGGGACACTTCCTACGAGCAGTACTTC.

The rearrangement links TRBV19 to TRBJ2-5, with D tentatively TRBD2 (6 bases). Germline CDR1 is LNHDA and CDR2 is SQIVND (reference sequence). CDR3 length equals 15 residues. Trimming cost V 5 bases and J 5 bases, with 18 bases left between them. This chain's CDR3 is CASSYLSAEGETQYF. The CDR3 bases are TGTGCCAGTAGTTATCTCTCGGCGGAGGGGGAGACCCAGTACTTC. The variable domain in full, with the rest retrieved from reference TRBV19 and TRBJ2-5, is DGGITQSPKYLFRKEGQNVTLSCEQNLNHDAMYWYRQDPGQGLRLIYYSQIVNDFQKGDIAEGYSVSREKKESFPLTVTSAQKNPTAFYLCASSYLSAEGETQYFGPGTRLLVL.

The J gene is TRBJ2-1, the V gene TRBV2, with TRBD1 matching 8 bases. The germline V gene encodes CDR1 SNHLY and CDR2 FYNNEI. The V segment lost 6 bases and the J segment 5 bases; nucleotides outside the gene matches: 9. The CDR3 runs to 15 residues. CDR3 sequence: CASRKGQGPNNEQFF. CDR3 coding DNA: TGTGCCAGCAGAAAAGGACAGGGACCGAACAATGAGCAGTTCTTC.

The chain recombines TRBV30 with TRBJ2-3; a possible D gene is TRBD2 (6 bases). The CDR3 extends over 13 amino acids. Per germline, CDR1 GTSNPN and CDR2 SVGIG (reference sequence). Trimming removed 4 bases at V and 5 bases at J, with 13 bases between. CDR3 sequence (DNA): TGTGCCTGGACGGCGGGGTCCGGAGATACGCAGTATTTT. Translating it yields CAWTAGSGDTQYF.

The gene calls are TRBV5-6 and TRBJ2-7; D possibly corresponds to TRBD2 (6 bases). The germline V and J ends were trimmed by 0 bases and 3 bases, with 19 bases remaining between them. Germline assignment: CDR1 SGHDT and CDR2 YYEEEE. This CDR3 is 17 amino acids long. CDR3 sequence (DNA): TGTGCCAGCAGCTTGGCGCGGCGGGATGTCGTCCACTACGAGCAGTACTTC. Its protein product is CASSLARRDVVHYEQYF.

Notes on this clone: A much larger clone differs by one base, so this may be a read error. This chain links TRBV13 with TRBJ2-1, with D uncertain. Germline V lookup: CDR1 PRHDT, CDR2 FYEKMQ (reference sequence). Trimming took 5 bases from V and 4 from J, leaving 6 bases between them. CDR3 length: 12 amino acids. This chain's CDR3 is CASSPPYNEQFF. The CDR3 region has the DNA TGTGCCAGCAGCCCCCCTTACAATGAGCAGTTCTTC.

This chain connects TRBV27 to TRBJ1-6; D is unresolved. The CDR3 runs to 15 residues. Germline V gene sequence: CDR1 MNHEY, CDR2 SMNVEV (reference sequence). The V and J ends lost 0 bases and 5 bases respectively, with 8 bases between them. CDR3: CASSLSMGDNSPLHF. In DNA form, the CDR3 reads TGTGCCAGCAGTTTATCGATGGGAGATAATTCACCCCTCCACTTT.